The 22 T cell receptor beta chains given below trace back to one sample, sequenced in a study of post-analysis software for immune sequencing data. Included in the TCR beta cDNA libraries were unique molecular identifiers. TCRdb itself ran the PCR reads through MiXCR, one entry per CDR3 protein. The table includes about 540,000 distinct CDR3 sequences, around a third detected once. These receptors are not linked to any known antigen. Regarding the study as a whole: TRBV5-6, TRBV5-1 and TRBV20-1 were among 4 or 5 TRBV segments more frequent in patients than controls.

Sequencing was done on a sample of blood. Receptors were obtained from a girl under 18 with multiple sclerosis.

The chain recombines TRBV20-1 with TRBJ2-3; maybe TRBD2 (6 bases). V shed 6 bases and J shed 2 bases, with 12 bases lying between them. The CDR3 has 13 amino acids. Germline assignment: CDR1 DFQATT and CDR2 SNEGSKA (reference sequence). The chain's CDR3 is CSATLATTDTQYF. The CDR3 bases are TGCAGTGCGACTCTAGCGACCACAGATACGCAGTATTTT.

The V and J genes are TRBV4-1 and TRBJ1-5; 7 nucleotides match TRBD1. V lost 0 bases and J lost 2; bases outside the gene matches: 13. Germline CDR1 and CDR2: MGHRA and YSYEKL. This CDR3 region has 19 residues. The CDR3 coding sequence is TGCGCCAGCAGCCAAGATATCGGGCTGCGCGACAGGGGCAATCAGCCCCAGCATTTT. Its protein is CASSQDIGLRDRGNQPQHF.

The chain has TRBV7-2 and TRBJ2-7; 8 bases are a match to TRBD1. With 5 bases clipped from V and 4 bases from J, the junction kept 10 bases outside the gene matches. Per germline, CDR1 SGHTA and CDR2 FQGNSA. The CDR3 runs to 15 residues. The chain's CDR3 is CASSPTRDRYYEQYF. CDR3 bases: TGTGCCAGCAGCCCAACACGGGACAGGTATTACGAGCAGTACTTC. Filled out from reference TRBV7-2 and TRBJ2-7, the complete variable domain reads GAGVSQSPSNKVTEKGKDVELRCDPISGHTALYWYRQSLGQGLEFLIYFQGNSAPDKSGLPSDRFSAERTGGSVSTLTIQRTQQEDSAVYLCASSPTRDRYYEQYFGPGTRLTVT.

This clonotype was counted a few times. The chain recombines TRBV4-1 with TRBJ1-2, with 8 bases identical to TRBD1. The V and J ends lost 0 bases and 12 bases, in that order; junction bases with no gene match: 12. CDR1 and CDR2 (germline): MGHRA, YSYEKL. The CDR3 loop spans 15 amino acids. The DNA of the CDR3 is TGCGCCAGCAGCCAAGATCCCGGGACAGGACGGTACGACACCTTC. Translated, it gives CASSQDPGTGRYDTF.

Many counts were recorded for this clonotype. This chain uses TRBV5-6 with TRBJ2-4; D gene uncertain. CDR3 length: 14 residues. Germline assignment: CDR1 SGHDT and CDR2 YYEEEE. The V end was cut by 2 bases, the J end by 4 bases, with 10 bases between. CDR3 DNA sequence: TGTGCCAGCAGCTTCGGTTCAATAAAAAACATTCAGTACTTC. Translating gives CASSFGSIKNIQYF.

This clonotype came up a few times. The V and J genes are TRBV5-6 and TRBJ2-5; D gene unclear. TRBJ2-7 matches the DNA end more closely, so the J call is doubtful. The CDR3 covers 12 residues. The germline gives CDR1 SGHDT, CDR2 YYEEEE. The CDR3 loop is CASSLLLYEQYF. The DNA of the CDR3 is TGTGCCAGCAGCTTGCTTCTATACGAGCAGTACTTC.

This clonotype was seen just once. The chain carries TRBV6-6 and TRBJ1-2; TRBD1 might be the D (5 bases). The CDR3 is made up of 16 amino acids. Germline V lookup: CDR1 MNHNY, CDR2 SVGAGI (reference sequence). With 7 bases removed from V and 4 bases from J, the gap between germline ends came to 22 bases. The CDR3 loop reads CASKPSLTGGAYGYTF. The CDR3 nucleotides are TGTGCCAGCAAACCTTCACTCACGGGGGGAGCCTATGGCTACACCTTC.

This clonotype has more than one count but fewer than ten. The gene calls are TRBV18 and TRBJ2-3; D unresolved. CDR1 KGHSH and CDR2 LQKENI come from the germline V gene. V lost 5 bases to trimming and J lost 0 bases, with 9 bases between them. CDR3 size: 14 residues. DNA of the CDR3: TGTGCCAGCTCAGACCAAGGTAGCACAGATACGCAGTATTTT. It is translated as CASSDQGSTDTQYF.

The chain links TRBV12-3 or TRBV12-4 to TRBJ1-1, with D perhaps matching TRBD1 (5 bases). The V end was cut by 6 bases, the J end by 5 bases, with 22 bases between. CDR3 length: 16 residues. Written as DNA, the CDR3 is TGTGCCAGCAGATCCGGTTGGTCTCCGGGGGGTACTGAAGCTTTCTTT. Translating it yields CASRSGWSPGGTEAFF.

This clonotype was seen ten or more times. The chain uses TRBV4-1 and TRBJ2-7; D is perhaps TRBD2 (5 bases). The CDR3 extends over 15 amino acids. V lost 4 bases and J 7 bases, leaving 20 bases between the germline ends. Germline CDR1 is MGHRA and CDR2 is YSYEKL. The CDR3: CASSLLPAVSEEQYF. For the CDR3, the DNA is TGCGCCAGCAGCCTCCTTCCAGCGGTATCTGAGGAGCAGTACTTC.

This clonotype was counted at least ten times. V gene TRBV29-1 combines with J gene TRBJ1-2, with unresolved D. V was pared by 1 base and J by 8 bases, with 14 bases between. The CDR3 extends over 13 amino acids. Germline values: CDR1 SQVTM, CDR2 ANQGSEA. CDR3 coding DNA: TGCAGCGTTGAAGTTTTCGCTCTTGGGGGCTACACCTTC. It codes for CSVEVFALGGYTF.

Only a few counts were recorded for this clonotype. J is TRBJ1-2 and V is TRBV7-2; D is possibly TRBD1 (5 bases). The germline gives CDR1 SGHTA, CDR2 FQGNSA. CDR3 length: 19 amino acids. V lost 1 base and J lost 4, with 25 bases in between. The CDR3 protein is CASSLESPGRIGISYGYTF. The CDR3 DNA reads TGTGCCAGCAGCTTAGAATCTCCAGGGCGCATTGGTATCAGCTATGGCTACACCTTC.

The chain combines TRBV3-1 with TRBJ2-3; unclear D gene. The CDR3 is made up of 14 amino acids. V was trimmed by 0 bases and J by 2 bases, leaving 6 bases between them. Germline CDR1 LGHDT, CDR2 YNNKEL (reference sequence). CDR3 bases: TGTGCCAGCAGCCAAGATCAGTACACAGATACGCAGTATTTT. Its translation is CASSQDQYTDTQYF.

Concerning this clonotype: A much bigger clone sits one base away, suggesting this may be a read error. The chain links TRBV20-1 to TRBJ1-2; 9 bases match TRBD1. The germline V gene has CDR1 DFQATT and CDR2 SNEGSKA (reference sequence). The CDR3 consists of 15 residues. The DNA for the CDR3 is TGCAGTGCTAGAGCGGGGGGACAGGGTGGCTATGGCCACACCTTC. Its translation is CSARAGGQGGYGHTF.

This clonotype was detected a few times. This rearrangement joins TRBV20-1 to TRBJ1-2, with D perhaps matching TRBD1 (6 bases). The V and J ends lost 1 base and 6 bases respectively, with 12 bases between them. CDR3 length equals 13 residues. Germline V gene lookup returns CDR1 DFQATT and CDR2 SNEGSKA (reference sequence). The CDR3 coding sequence is TGCAGTGCTAGAGGTGCAGGGGATAATGGCTACACCTTC. Translation gives CSARGAGDNGYTF.

This rearrangement joins TRBV25-1 to TRBJ2-3; possibly TRBD2 for D (7 bases). Germline CDR1 MGHDK, CDR2 SYGVNS. This CDR3 region has 15 residues. V shed 2 bases and J shed 5 bases, with 14 bases lying between them. CDR3 loop: CASSEVGGAVDTQYF. Written as DNA, the CDR3 is TGTGCCAGCAGTGAAGTTGGGGGGGCCGTAGATACGCAGTATTTT.

Concerning this clonotype itself: Its ends do not fully match the called genes, so a read error is possible. The chain links TRBV25-1 to TRBJ2-7; the D call may be TRBD1 or TRBD2 (5 bases each). Germline V gene lookup returns CDR1 MGHDK and CDR2 SYGVNS. CDR3 size: 14 residues. The CDR3 spells CASSELTGPYEQYF. The DNA for the CDR3 is TGTGCTAGCAGTGAATTGACGGGGCCCTACGAGCAGTACTTC.

This clonotype was detected only a few times. The chain carries TRBV6-6 and TRBJ2-7, with D possibly being TRBD2 (6 bases). The CDR3 consists of 14 residues. V was trimmed by 3 bases and J by 0 bases, leaving 9 bases between them. Germline assignment: CDR1 MNHNY and CDR2 SVGAGI (reference sequence). CDR3 protein: CASSYSGDSYEQYF. The CDR3 DNA sequence: TGTGCCAGCAGTTATTCGGGGGACTCCTACGAGCAGTACTTC.

The chain is built from TRBV7-2 and TRBJ2-7; D is ambiguous. CDR3 length: 16 residues. Trimming pared 2 bases from V and 0 bases from J, leaving 14 bases between. Per the germline V gene, CDR1 is SGHTA and CDR2 is FQGNSA. CDR3 loop: CASSLRFSLSSYEQYF. CDR3 bases: TGTGCCAGCAGCTTAAGGTTCAGCCTCTCCTCCTACGAGCAGTACTTC. Filled out from reference TRBV7-2 and TRBJ2-7, the complete variable domain reads GAGVSQSPSNKVTEKGKDVELRCDPISGHTALYWYRQSLGQGLEFLIYFQGNSAPDKSGLPSDRFSAERTGGSVSTLTIQRTQQEDSAVYLCASSLRFSLSSYEQYFGPGTRLTVT.

The genes are TRBV6-1 and TRBJ2-7; 7 bases are a match to TRBD1. The CDR3 sequence is 15 residues long. The ends lost 2 bases at V and 2 bases at J; junction bases unmatched: 6. CDR1 MNHNS and CDR2 SASEGT come from the germline V gene. The CDR3 DNA sequence: TGTGCCAGCAGTGAAATGGGGACAGATGCCTACGAGCAGTACTTC. Translated: CASSEMGTDAYEQYF.

In this sample, this clonotype turned up a few times. DNA of the CDR3: TGTGCCAGCAGCACTAGACAGGGCTTGACATTTAGGGATGGCTACACCTTC. Its protein product is CASSTRQGLTFRDGYTF. This chain uses TRBV6-5 with TRBJ1-2; 7 bases fit TRBD1. The CDR3 consists of 17 residues. Germline CDR1 is MNHEY and CDR2 is SVGAGI. Unmatched junction bases numbered 19, after V lost 6 bases and J lost 6 bases.

This clonotype was detected a few times. The chain combines TRBV7-9 with TRBJ1-1; 8 nucleotides align to TRBD1. Germline V gene sequence: CDR1 SEHNR, CDR2 FQNEAQ (reference sequence). Unmatched junction bases numbered 12, after V lost 6 bases and J lost 3 bases. This CDR3 spans 16 amino acids. Here the CDR3 DNA reads TGTGCCAGCAGTCCGGACAGGGCCTCGGGGGACACTGAAGCTTTCTTT. It yields the protein CASSPDRASGDTEAFF.